This entry describes one T cell receptor (beta chain). Its target is unknown. The protocol was immunoSEQ multiplex PCR, while the TCRdb copy is restricted to in-frame clones and leaves out a portion. This table has around 220,000 clones, roughly 94% appearing once. V lost 7 bases and J 0 bases, leaving 10 bases between the germline ends. This CDR3 has 13 residues. The data stem from a study of T cell responses to AZD1222 COVID-19 vaccine. Study-wide results and caveats: White British donors predominated, females outnumbered males, and clonal diversity was possibly underestimated. Seropositive at baseline were only five or six AZD1222 recipients.

The gene calls are TRBV12-3 or TRBV12-4 and TRBJ2-7; TRBD1 is a possible D gene (6 bases). The sample in question was peripheral blood, obtained 28 days after the second dose of the MenACWY control vaccine. The clonotype was recovered from an adult who received the MenACWY meningococcal vaccine as a control. The CDR3: CASKGTNSYEQYF. CDR3 sequence (DNA): TGTGCCAGCAAAGGGACAAACTCCTACGAGCAGTACTTC.